The sequence of this T cell receptor (beta chain) was determined in a study of blood T cell repertoires in COVID-19. Study-level information: COVID-19 samples from acute and convalescent phases originated in the United States, Italy and Spain. PBMCs, B-cell-depleted T cells, or T cells were the source of the cDNA or gDNA that made up the material.

Original methodology: The authors estimated nucleated cell counts from reference gene primer amplification. Clones were read by immunoSEQ multiplex PCR, and TCRdb kept only the in-frame ones, dropping some. D and trimming were read from the DNA, whereas the V and J calls and clone size are those reported in that table. The sample has 200,000 to 300,000 clones, roughly four fifths seen once. From germline, CDR1 is MDHEN and CDR2 SYDVKM. CDR3 length: 15 residues. J gave up 2 bases and V 6 bases, and 7 bases lay outside the gene matches. Sequencing was done on a sample of peripheral blood. This sequence originates from a man in his forties or fifties with acute or convalescent COVID-19. The genes are TRBV28 and TRBJ2-3, with 8 bases matching TRBD2. Here the CDR3 DNA reads TGTGCCAGCAGGTTGAGCGGGAGCGACACAGATACGCAGTATTTT. Translating gives CASRLSGSDTDTQYF. Filled out from reference TRBV28 and TRBJ2-3, the complete variable domain reads DVKVTQSSRYLVKRTGEKVFLECVQDMDHENMFWYRQDPGLGLRLIYFSYDVKMKEKGDIPEGYSVSREKKERFSLILESASTNQTSMYLCASRLSGSDTDTQYFGPGTRLTVL.